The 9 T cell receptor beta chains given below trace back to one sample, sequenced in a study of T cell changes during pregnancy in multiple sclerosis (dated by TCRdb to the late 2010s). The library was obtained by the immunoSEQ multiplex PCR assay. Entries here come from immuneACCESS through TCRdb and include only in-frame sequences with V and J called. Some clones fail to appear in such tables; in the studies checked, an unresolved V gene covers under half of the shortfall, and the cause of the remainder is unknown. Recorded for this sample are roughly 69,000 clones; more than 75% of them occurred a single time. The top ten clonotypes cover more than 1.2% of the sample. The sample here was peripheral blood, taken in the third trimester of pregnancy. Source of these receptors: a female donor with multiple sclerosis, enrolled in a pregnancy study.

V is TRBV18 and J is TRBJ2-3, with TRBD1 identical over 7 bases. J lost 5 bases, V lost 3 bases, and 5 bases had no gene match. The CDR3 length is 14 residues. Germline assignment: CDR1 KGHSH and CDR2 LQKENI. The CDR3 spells CASSPSGTEDTQYF. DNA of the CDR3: TGTGCCAGCTCACCGTCCGGGACAGAAGATACGCAGTATTTT. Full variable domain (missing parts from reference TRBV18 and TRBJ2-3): NAGVMQNPRHLVRRRGQEARLRCSPMKGHSHVYWYRQLPEEGLKFMVYLQKENIIDESGMPKERFSAEFPKEGPSILRIQQVVRGDSAAYFCASSPSGTEDTQYFGPGTRLTVL.

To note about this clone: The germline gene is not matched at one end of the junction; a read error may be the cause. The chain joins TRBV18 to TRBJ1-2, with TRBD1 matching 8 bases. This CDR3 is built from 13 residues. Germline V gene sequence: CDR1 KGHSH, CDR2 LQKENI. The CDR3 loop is CASSPQGVNGYTF. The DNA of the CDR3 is TGTGCCAGCTCTCCACAGGGGGTCAACGGCTACACCTTC.

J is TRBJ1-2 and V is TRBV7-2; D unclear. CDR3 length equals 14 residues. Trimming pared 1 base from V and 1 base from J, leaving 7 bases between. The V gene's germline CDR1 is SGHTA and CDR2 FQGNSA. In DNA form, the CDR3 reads TGTGCCAGCAGCTTAGGTTACAGTAACTATGGCTACACCTTC. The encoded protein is CASSLGYSNYGYTF. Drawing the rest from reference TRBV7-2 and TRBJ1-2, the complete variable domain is GAGVSQSPSNKVTEKGKDVELRCDPISGHTALYWYRQSLGQGLEFLIYFQGNSAPDKSGLPSDRFSAERTGGSVSTLTIQRTQQEDSAVYLCASSLGYSNYGYTFGSGTRLTVV.

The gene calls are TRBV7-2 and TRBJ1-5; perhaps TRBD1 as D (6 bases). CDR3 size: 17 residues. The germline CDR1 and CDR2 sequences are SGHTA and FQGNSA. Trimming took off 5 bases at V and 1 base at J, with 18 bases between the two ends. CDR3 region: CASSPKRGTRSNQPQHF. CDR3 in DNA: TGTGCCAGCAGCCCCAAGAGGGGGACCAGGAGCAATCAGCCCCAGCATTTT. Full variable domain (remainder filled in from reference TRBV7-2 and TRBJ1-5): GAGVSQSPSNKVTEKGKDVELRCDPISGHTALYWYRQSLGQGLEFLIYFQGNSAPDKSGLPSDRFSAERTGGSVSTLTIQRTQQEDSAVYLCASSPKRGTRSNQPQHFGDGTRLSIL.

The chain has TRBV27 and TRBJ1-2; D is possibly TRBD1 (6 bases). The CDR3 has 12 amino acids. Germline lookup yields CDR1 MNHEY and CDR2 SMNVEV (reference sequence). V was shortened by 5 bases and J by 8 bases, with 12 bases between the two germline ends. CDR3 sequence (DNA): TGTGCCAGCAGTAGCCGGGGACAAGGCTACACCTTC. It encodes CASSSRGQGYTF.

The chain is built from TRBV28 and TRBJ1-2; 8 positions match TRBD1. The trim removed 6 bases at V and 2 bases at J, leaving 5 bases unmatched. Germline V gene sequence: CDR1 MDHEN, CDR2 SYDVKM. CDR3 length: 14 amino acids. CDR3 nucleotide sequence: TGTGCCAGCAGCCTGACAGGGGTCAACTATGGCTACACCTTC. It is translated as CASSLTGVNYGYTF.

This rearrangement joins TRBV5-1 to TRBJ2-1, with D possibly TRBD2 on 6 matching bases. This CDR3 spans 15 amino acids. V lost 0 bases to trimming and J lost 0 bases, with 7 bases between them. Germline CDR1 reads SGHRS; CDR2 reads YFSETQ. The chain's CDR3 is CASSLVGGSYNEQFF. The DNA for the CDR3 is TGCGCCAGCAGCTTGGTGGGGGGCTCCTACAATGAGCAGTTCTTC.

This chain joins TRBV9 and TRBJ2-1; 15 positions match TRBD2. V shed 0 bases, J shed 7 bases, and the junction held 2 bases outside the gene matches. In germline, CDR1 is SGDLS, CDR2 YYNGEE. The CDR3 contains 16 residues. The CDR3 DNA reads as TGTGCCAGCAGCGTAGGGACTAGCGGGGGGGAAAATGAGCAGTTCTTC. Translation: CASSVGTSGGENEQFF.

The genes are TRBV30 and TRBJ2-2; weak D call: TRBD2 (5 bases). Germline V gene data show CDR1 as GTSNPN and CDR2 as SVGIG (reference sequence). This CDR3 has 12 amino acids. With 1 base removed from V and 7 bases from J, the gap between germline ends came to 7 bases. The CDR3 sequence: CAWSAGIGELFF. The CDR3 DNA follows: TGTGCCTGGAGTGCCGGGATCGGGGAGCTGTTTTTT.